These 18 T cell receptor beta chains were all obtained from the same sample, sequenced in a study of shared clonotypes between healthy human individuals. The table came from immunoSEQ multiplex PCR; TCRdb's copy has only in-frame clones and leaves some out. The data hold almost 700,000 clones, with just over 90% observed a single time. Positively selected for CCR7, the CD45RO-negative cells used as naive CD8 cells excluded terminally differentiated effector memory CD45RA+ cells. The sequencing input was naive CD8+ T cells sorted from blood. These receptors all stem from a man aged 25 to 40 in good health.

The chain uses TRBV7-2 and TRBJ1-5, with TRBD1 identical over 8 bases. The V gene's germline CDR1 is SGHTA and CDR2 FQGNSA. The CDR3 is made up of 15 amino acids. V trimming: 5 bases; J trimming: 6 bases; junction bases outside the gene matches: 9. CDR3 in amino acids: CASSASQGAGQPQHF. The CDR3 nucleotides are TGTGCCAGCAGCGCATCCCAGGGGGCTGGTCAGCCCCAGCATTTT.

CDR3 loop: CSPFTRDSGYTF. The CDR3 coding sequence is TGCAGCCCTTTCACCCGGGACTCTGGCTACACCTTC. V usage is TRBV29-1 and J usage is TRBJ1-2, with TRBD1 as a possible D gene (5 bases). The V end was cut by 8 bases, the J end by 7 bases, with 17 bases between. Germline V gene lookup returns CDR1 SQVTM and CDR2 ANQGSEA. The CDR3 length is 12 residues. The full variable domain, rest sourced from reference TRBV29-1 and TRBJ1-2, is SAVISQKPSRDICQRGTSLTIQCQVDSQVTMMFWYRQQPGQSLTLIATANQGSEATYESGFVIDKFPISRPNLTFSTLTVSNMSPEDSSIYLCSPFTRDSGYTFGSGTRLTVV.

This chain connects TRBV7-9 to TRBJ1-2; D possibly corresponds to TRBD1 (6 bases). CDR1 and CDR2 (germline): SEHNR, FQNEAQ (reference sequence). V gave up 5 bases and J gave up 8 bases, with 18 bases separating them. The CDR3 has 14 amino acids. CDR3 residues: CASSHSAAQGGYTF. The CDR3 region has the DNA TGTGCCAGCAGCCATAGCGCGGCACAGGGAGGCTACACCTTC.

The chain joins TRBV6-5 to TRBJ2-5; tentative D call: TRBD1 (5 bases). Germline V gene sequence: CDR1 MNHEY, CDR2 SVGAGI. The V end lost 5 bases, the J end lost 3 bases, and 10 bases lay between the germline ends. This CDR3 has 13 residues. The CDR3 nucleotides read TGTGCCAGCAGTCACCGCAGGGAAGAGACCCAGTACTTC. Its protein is CASSHRREETQYF.

This clone has only one observation. The rearrangement joins TRBV5-1 to TRBJ2-5; TRBD2 matches 11 bases. The CDR3 has 17 amino acids. J gave up 1 base and V 1 base, and 6 bases lay outside the gene matches. The V gene's germline CDR1 is SGHRS and CDR2 YFSETQ. The CDR3 region is CASSLNSGRETQETQYF. In DNA, the CDR3 is TGCGCCAGCAGCTTGAATAGCGGGAGGGAGACCCAAGAGACCCAGTACTTC.

The V gene is TRBV10-1, the J gene TRBJ2-1; 7 bases are shared with TRBD2. Looked up from germline, CDR1 is WNHNN and CDR2 is SYGVQD (reference sequence). This CDR3 region has 14 residues. The V and J ends lost 6 bases and 5 bases, in that order; junction bases with no gene match: 7. In DNA, the CDR3 is TGCGCCAGCAGCATGGGGAGGGAGGACAATGAGCAGTTCTTC. The encoded protein is CASSMGREDNEQFF.

This clone was observed a handful of times. The gene calls are TRBV29-1 and TRBJ2-3, with 10 bases identical to TRBD1. The CDR3 is 13 amino acids. Germline-derived CDR1 and CDR2 are SQVTM and ANQGSEA. Trimming took 6 bases from V and 8 from J; bases not matched to a gene: 8. Here the CDR3 DNA reads TGCAGCGTAGGGACAGGGGATTTGGTTACGCAGTATTTT. This gives the protein CSVGTGDLVTQYF.

This sequence joins TRBV6-5 and TRBJ2-7; 11 bases are a match to TRBD2. CDR3 size: 14 residues. Germline CDR1 reads MNHEY; CDR2 reads SVGAGI. Losses at the gene ends were 2 bases for V and 7 bases for J; bases not matched to a gene: 4. As DNA, the CDR3 is TGTGCCAGCAGTTACGGACTAGCGGGTTGGGAGCAGTACTTC. Amino acid sequence: CASSYGLAGWEQYF.

This clone has just one count. Other nucleotide sequences in the sample specify the same CDR3. The chain uses TRBV27 and TRBJ2-7, with 8 nucleotides matching TRBD1. There are 15 residues in the CDR3. Germline CDR1 is MNHEY and CDR2 is SMNVEV (reference sequence). The J segment lost 1 base and the V segment lost 4 bases, leaving 6 bases of the junction unmatched. CDR3 amino acids: CASSWGTGLSYEQYF. In DNA, the CDR3 is TGTGCCAGCAGTTGGGGGACAGGTTTATCCTACGAGCAGTACTTC.

The J gene is TRBJ2-2, the V gene TRBV11-3, with 9 bases lining up with TRBD2. Germline V gives CDR1 SGHNT, CDR2 YENEEA. With 0 bases clipped from V and 2 bases from J, the junction kept 7 bases outside the gene matches. The CDR3 spans 18 residues. As DNA, the CDR3 is TGTGCCAGCAGCTTAGATCGTGCTAGCGGGATTAACACCGGGGAGCTGTTTTTT. Protein: CASSLDRASGINTGELFF.

The V and J genes are TRBV9 and TRBJ2-6; D remains unclear. The CDR3 runs to 13 residues. Trimming cost V 3 bases and J 4 bases, with 5 bases left between them. The germline V gene has CDR1 SGDLS and CDR2 YYNGEE. CDR3 region: CASSAVGANVLTF. The CDR3 coding sequence is TGTGCCAGCAGCGCCGTCGGGGCCAACGTCCTGACTTTC.

This rearrangement joins TRBV27 to TRBJ2-2, with no clear D. The V and J ends lost 5 bases and 4 bases respectively, with 14 bases between them. The CDR3 loop spans 15 amino acids. In germline, CDR1 is MNHEY, CDR2 SMNVEV (reference sequence). The CDR3 coding sequence is TGTGCCAGCAGTCCCAGTCCCGGGTTCACCGGGGAGCTGTTTTTT. It specifies CASSPSPGFTGELFF.

The chain recombines TRBV27 with TRBJ1-1; no clear D gene. The V gene lost 4 bases and the J gene lost 1 base, with 16 bases spanning the gap. The CDR3 sequence is 16 residues long. CDR1 MNHEY and CDR2 SMNVEV come from the germline V gene (reference sequence). CDR3 in amino acids: CASSSQDSGRNTEAFF. CDR3 coding DNA: TGTGCCAGCAGTTCCCAGGATTCGGGGAGGAACACTGAAGCTTTCTTT.

This clone was counted once. The J gene is TRBJ2-2, the V gene TRBV28; D could derive from TRBD1 or TRBD2 (5 bases each). Between the trimmed V and J ends, which lost 5 bases and 3 bases, there was a span of 13 bases. Germline-derived CDR1 and CDR2 are MDHEN and SYDVKM. This CDR3 region has 15 residues. The CDR3 nucleotides read TGTGCCAGCAGTCCGGGACCCAAATACACCGGGGAGCTGTTTTTT. Amino acid sequence: CASSPGPKYTGELFF.

The CDR3 DNA is TGTGCCAGCAGCTTAGTCCCTCGTCTGGACAGAAACACTGAAGCTTTCTTT. This codes for CASSLVPRLDRNTEAFF. The V gene is TRBV7-9, the J gene TRBJ1-1, with D perhaps TRBD1 (6 bases). This CDR3 spans 17 amino acids. Trimming took off 1 base at V and 2 bases at J, with 17 bases between the two ends. Germline V gene sequence: CDR1 SEHNR, CDR2 FQNEAQ (reference sequence).

The J gene is TRBJ2-7, the V gene TRBV15; 7 positions agree with TRBD2. CDR3 size: 13 residues. CDR1 is LNHNV, CDR2 YYDKDF, per germline (reference sequence). The ends lost 6 bases at V and 0 bases at J; junction bases unmatched: 2. The CDR3 nucleotides read TGTGCCACCAGTCTAGCGGACTCCTACGAGCAGTACTTC. Protein: CATSLADSYEQYF.

The J gene is TRBJ1-2, the V gene TRBV6-6, with 7 bases that match TRBD1. Unmatched junction bases numbered 7, after V lost 2 bases and J lost 4 bases. The length of the CDR3 is 15 residues. Per germline, CDR1 MNHNY and CDR2 SVGAGI (reference sequence). This CDR3 reads CASSYEGGAGYGYTF. Written as DNA, the CDR3 is TGTGCCAGCAGTTACGAAGGGGGCGCGGGCTATGGCTACACCTTC.

This rearrangement joins TRBV28 to TRBJ2-1; no clear D gene. The CDR3 is 13 amino acids. V gave up 2 bases and J gave up 9 bases, with 11 bases separating them. Germline V gene sequence: CDR1 MDHEN, CDR2 SYDVKM. CDR3 amino acids: CASSLQVSSEQFF. In nucleotides, the CDR3 is TGTGCCAGCAGTTTACAGGTTTCTAGTGAGCAGTTCTTC.